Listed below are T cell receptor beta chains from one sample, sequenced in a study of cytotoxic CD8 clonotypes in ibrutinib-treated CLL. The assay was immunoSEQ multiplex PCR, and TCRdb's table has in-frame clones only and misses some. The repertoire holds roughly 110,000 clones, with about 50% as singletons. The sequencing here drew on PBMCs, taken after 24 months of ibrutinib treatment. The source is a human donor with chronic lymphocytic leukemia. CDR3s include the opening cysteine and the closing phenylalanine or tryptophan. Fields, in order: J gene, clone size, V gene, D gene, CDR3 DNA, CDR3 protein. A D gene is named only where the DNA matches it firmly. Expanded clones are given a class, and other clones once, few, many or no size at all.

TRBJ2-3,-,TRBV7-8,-,TGTGCCAGCAGCTTAGGTATCTCCCGCACAGATACGCAGTATTTT,CASSLGISRTDTQYF
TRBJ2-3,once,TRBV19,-,TGTGCCAGTAGTGCCAGAGTACAGGCCAAAATCACAGATACGCAGTATTTT,CASSARVQAKITDTQYF
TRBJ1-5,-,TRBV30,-,TGTGCCTGGGCCTTGTCGGGCAATCAGCCCCAGCATTTT,CAWALSGNQPQHF
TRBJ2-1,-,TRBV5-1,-,TGCGCCAGCAGCTTGAACAGCTTCTACAATGAGCAGTTCTTC,CASSLNSFYNEQFF
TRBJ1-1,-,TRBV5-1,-,TGTGCCAGCAGCTTGTATAACACTGAAGCTTTCTTT,CASSLYNTEAFF
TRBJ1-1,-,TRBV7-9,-,TGTGCCAGCAGCCAAGGGGGTAAGAACACTGAAGCTTTCTTT,CASSQGGKNTEAFF
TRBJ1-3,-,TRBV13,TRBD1,TGTGCCAGCAGCTATACCCCGGGACAGAGCTCTGGAAACACCATATATTTT,CASSYTPGQSSGNTIYF
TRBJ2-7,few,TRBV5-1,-,TGCGCCAGCTCTGGGGGCGGTAGCTCCTACGAGCAGTACTTC,CASSGGGSSYEQYF
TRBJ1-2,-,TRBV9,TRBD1,TGTGCCAGCAGCGTAGCTGAGACAGGGGTTGGCTACACCTTC,CASSVAETGVGYTF
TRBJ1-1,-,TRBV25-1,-,TGTGCCAGCAGTCAATTTTCCGGGACTGAAGCTTTCTTT,CASSQFSGTEAFF
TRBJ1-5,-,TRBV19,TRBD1,TGTGCCAGTAGTTTGGGACAGGTTAGCAATCAGCCCCAGCATTTT,CASSLGQVSNQPQHF
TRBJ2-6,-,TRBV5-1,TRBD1,TGCGCCAGCAGCATCGGACAGGGTGGCTCTGGGGCCAACGTCCTGACTTTC,CASSIGQGGSGANVLTF
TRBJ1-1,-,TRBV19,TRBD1,TGTGCCAGTAGTATAGCCCGGACAGGGAACACTGAAGCTTTCTTT,CASSIARTGNTEAFF
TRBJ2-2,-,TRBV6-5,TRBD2,TGTGCCAGCCGGGGGGGTCCCGGGGAGCTGTTTTTT,CASRGGPGELFF
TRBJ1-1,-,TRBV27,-,TGTGCCAGCAGCCTCACTGGGAACACTGAAGCTTTCTTT,CASSLTGNTEAFF
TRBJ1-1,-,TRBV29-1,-,TGCAGCGTTGGGCCGGGGGCGGTTCACACTGAAGCTTTCTTT,CSVGPGAVHTEAFF
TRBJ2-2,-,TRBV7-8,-,TGTGCCAGCAGCCCCCCCTCGGGCGGGGGCAGCACCGGGGAGCTGTTTTTT,CASSPPSGGGSTGELFF
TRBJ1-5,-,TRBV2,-,TGTGCCAGCAGTGAGGTCCTCCCAGTCGGCCAGCCCCAGCATTTT,CASSEVLPVGQPQHF
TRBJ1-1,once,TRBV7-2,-,TGTGCCAGCAGCTCGAGACAGTTTCTGACTGAAGCTTTCTTT,CASSSRQFLTEAFF
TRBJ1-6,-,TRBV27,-,TGTGCCAGCAGTTCCCGGGGGAGGGAGGCTAATTCACCCCTCCACTTT,CASSSRGREANSPLHF
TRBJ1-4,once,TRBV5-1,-,TGCGCCAGCAGCTTTGGAGGGTTTGCAACTAATGAAAAACTGTTTTTT,CASSFGGFATNEKLFF
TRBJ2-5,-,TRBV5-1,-,TGCGCCAGCAGCTCGGTAGGAGGCCGGGAAGAGACCCAGTACTTC,CASSSVGGREETQYF
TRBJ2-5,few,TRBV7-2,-,TGTGCCAGCAGCTTCCAACCGGGACACCAAGAGACCCAGTACTTC,CASSFQPGHQETQYF
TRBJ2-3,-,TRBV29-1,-,TGCAGCGTTGAGGGCAGCAGGGATACGCAGTATTTT,CSVEGSRDTQYF
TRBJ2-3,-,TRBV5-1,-,TGCGCCAGCAGCGATGGGACGTCGCTCACAGATACGCAGTATTTT,CASSDGTSLTDTQYF
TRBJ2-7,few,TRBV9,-,TGTGCCAGCAGCGTAGGGCTCGGAGGAGGCGAGCAGTACTTC,CASSVGLGGGEQYF